These 13 T cell receptor beta chains came from one sample sequenced in a study of T cells after yellow fever vaccination. TCRdb reprocessed the 5' RACE reads with MiXCR, giving one entry per CDR3 protein. The sample has about 69,000 distinct CDR3 sequences, approximately 6.2% seen once; the top ten hold roughly 2%. The sequencing used CD4+ T cells sorted from PBMCs, collected around 15 days after the first yellow fever vaccination. The receptors here all came from a man younger than 30 who received the YFV17D yellow fever vaccine.

This clonotype was picked up many times. The chain employs TRBV5-4 and TRBJ2-7; 9 nucleotides line up with TRBD2. This CDR3 has 14 residues. CDR1 is SGHNT, CDR2 YYREEE, per germline (reference sequence). The V segment lost 2 bases and the J segment 3 bases; nucleotides outside the gene matches: 3. CDR3 sequence: CASSFETSGYEQYF. In nucleotides, the CDR3 is TGTGCCAGCAGCTTTGAGACTAGCGGCTACGAGCAGTACTTC.

The sample holds many counts of this clonotype. The chain links TRBV6-2 or TRBV6-3 to TRBJ2-1, with D tentatively TRBD2 (5 bases). Looked up from germline, CDR1 is MNHEY and CDR2 is SVGEGT. The V and J ends lost 4 bases and 9 bases respectively, with 7 bases between them. The CDR3 loop spans 11 amino acids. The DNA of the CDR3 is TGTGCCAGCAGTTTCGGACTTGAGCAGTTCTTC. Translation gives CASSFGLEQFF.

The table lists this clonotype with many counts. The chain combines TRBV3-1 with TRBJ1-1; no definite D call. The germline V gene encodes CDR1 LGHDT and CDR2 YNNKEL (reference sequence). The CDR3 has 13 amino acids. V lost 2 bases and J lost 5, with 9 bases in between. The CDR3 region has the DNA TGTGCCAGCAGCCAACTGGGGTTTACTGAAGCTTTCTTT. Translation: CASSQLGFTEAFF.

This clonotype was observed at least ten times. V gene TRBV5-4 combines with J gene TRBJ2-1; D remains ambiguous. The CDR3 length is 13 residues. Per germline, CDR1 SGHNT and CDR2 YYREEE (reference sequence). V dropped 4 bases and J dropped 8 bases, with 13 bases sitting between them. In DNA, the CDR3 is TGTGCCAGCAGCCCATCGGCAAGTGATGAGCAGTTCTTC. It codes for CASSPSASDEQFF.

This clonotype was picked up many times. The genes are TRBV6-5 and TRBJ2-1, with 9 bases lining up with TRBD2. Germline V gives CDR1 MNHEY, CDR2 SVGAGI. This CDR3 has 16 amino acids. V dropped 6 bases and J dropped 4; count of bases not matched to a gene: 10. The CDR3 DNA sequence: TGTGCCAGCAGAGCCACCGGGACTAGCACATACAATGAGCAGTTCTTC. As protein: CASRATGTSTYNEQFF.

This clonotype came up many times. The rearrangement joins TRBV23-1 to TRBJ2-1; 11 bases fit TRBD2. TRBV23-1 is reported as an ORF; its role is uncertain. The J segment lost 0 bases and the V segment lost 3 bases, leaving 4 bases of the junction unmatched. The CDR3 totals 17 residues. The CDR3 DNA sequence: TGCGCCAGCAGTCACCGTAGCGGGGGGGTCTCCTACAATGAGCAGTTCTTC. It codes for CASSHRSGGVSYNEQFF.

For this clonotype: A much larger clone sits a single nucleotide away, making a read error possible. The chain uses TRBV6-2 or TRBV6-3 and TRBJ2-3, with a possible D match to TRBD2 (6 bases). The V and J ends lost 2 bases and 2 bases respectively, with 14 bases between them. Germline V gene lookup returns CDR1 MNHEY and CDR2 SVGEGT. The CDR3 is 16 amino acids. CDR3 bases: TGTGCCAGCAGTTACCCGGCGGGACTGCCCACAGATACGCAGTATTTT. It encodes CASSYPAGLPTDTQYF.

At least ten counts were recorded for this clonotype. This chain links TRBV7-2 with TRBJ2-4; a possible D gene is TRBD1 (5 bases). Trimming cost V 5 bases and J 0 bases, with 14 bases left between them. The CDR3 is 16 residues long. Germline lookup yields CDR1 SGHTA and CDR2 FQGNSA. Here the CDR3 DNA reads TGTGCCAGCAGCCGAGGACAACTGGGAGCCAAAAACATTCAGTACTTC. Translated: CASSRGQLGAKNIQYF.

This clonotype was observed at least ten times. The chain is built from TRBV3-1 and TRBJ1-1; unclear D gene. CDR1 and CDR2 (germline): LGHDT, YNNKEL (reference sequence). V was clipped by 5 bases and J by 1 base, with 14 bases between them. This CDR3 comprises 15 residues. CDR3 bases: TGTGCCAGCAGCTTCATCGACGGCGGGAACACTGAAGCTTTCTTT. Its translation is CASSFIDGGNTEAFF.

This clonotype came up many times. The chain carries TRBV5-1 and TRBJ1-2; D ambiguous. CDR3 size: 17 residues. Germline CDR1 reads SGHRS; CDR2 reads YFSETQ. Deletions cut 0 bases from V and 1 base from J, with 16 bases between. CDR3 in DNA: TGCGCCAGCAGCTTGGGTCCCGGAGGTGAGGGTAACTATGGCTACACCTTC. Translated: CASSLGPGGEGNYGYTF. Drawing the rest from reference TRBV5-1 and TRBJ1-2, the complete variable domain is KAGVTQTPRYLIKTRGQQVTLSCSPISGHRSVSWYQQTPGQGLQFLFEYFSETQRNKGNFPGRFSGRQFSNSRSEMNVSTLELGDSALYLCASSLGPGGEGNYGYTFGSGTRLTVV.

This clonotype was seen ten or more times. The V gene is TRBV7-6, the J gene TRBJ2-7; tentatively, D is TRBD2 (5 bases). Trimming removed 1 base at V and 3 bases at J, with 13 bases between. Germline lookup yields CDR1 SGHVS and CDR2 FNYEAQ. The CDR3 runs to 15 residues. CDR3 in amino acids: CASSLGDGELYEQYF. For the CDR3, the DNA is TGTGCCAGCAGCTTAGGTGACGGGGAGCTCTACGAGCAGTACTTC.

This clonotype was seen repeatedly, ten times or more. The chain joins TRBV20-1 to TRBJ2-1, with 8 bases fitting TRBD2. In germline, CDR1 is DFQATT, CDR2 SNEGSKA (reference sequence). Losses at the gene ends were 3 bases for V and 6 bases for J; bases not matched to a gene: 7. This CDR3 is 14 amino acids long. The CDR3 nucleotides read TGCAGTGCTAGGGTCGGGGGGGCCGTCAATGAGCAGTTCTTC. It translates to CSARVGGAVNEQFF.

This clonotype has a count of ten or more. The chain is built from TRBV6-5 and TRBJ1-1, with D tentatively TRBD1 (5 bases). The germline V gene encodes CDR1 MNHEY and CDR2 SVGAGI. The CDR3 spans 14 residues. Trimming took 6 bases from V and 6 from J, leaving 17 bases between them. CDR3 loop: CASRWGGELAEAFF. CDR3 nucleotide sequence: TGTGCCAGCAGATGGGGAGGGGAACTCGCTGAAGCTTTCTTT.